The entry below describes one T cell receptor beta chain. The specificity of this receptor is unknown. Base quality data are lacking; no much larger clone is found one base away. The CDR3 contains 16 residues, cysteine and phenylalanine counted. Kept here is only the CDR3 DNA, which spans 48 bases and is read in frame from base 1. Unmatched junction bases come to 10, with V trimmed by 5 bases and J by 5 bases. CDR1 and CDR2 are drawn from the germline V gene: MDHEN, SYDVKM. Participants in the prospective study were aged roughly 18 to 100 years, lived in 20 to 25 United States geographic areas, and enrolled through a virtual design. To assign participants to cohorts, the prospective study relied on clinical history that participants themselves reported in a screening survey and a study questionnaire. Recovered participants in ImmuneRACE Cohort 3 were defined as having two consecutive negative NP/OP PCR tests, clearance from a healthcare professional, or resolution of symptoms. Mobile phlebotomists in the prospective study collected whole blood, serum and a nasopharyngeal or oropharyngeal swab from every participant. Participants in the prospective study had the option to provide additional blood draws and questionnaires over an approximately 2-month period. Before DNA extraction, prospective study blood samples were shipped either frozen or at room temperature.

The data were obtained in a study of blood T cell repertoires in COVID-19 (TCRdb year 2020). About the full investigation: Samples covering the acute and convalescent phases of COVID-19 were provided by collaborators in the United States, Italy and Spain. The prospective study material was composed of cDNA or gDNA derived from T cells, B-cell-depleted T cells, or PBMCs. Deeply sampled blood TCRbeta repertoires from subjects exposed to, actively infected with, or recovered from COVID-19 were included in the dataset. The repertoires were released in a freely available public database meant as a resource for research on the immune response to SARS-CoV-2. Samples were obtained from the ongoing ImmuneRACE study (first 160 participants) and from over 1,000 subjects provided by 6 global collaborators. A de-identified subject ID, COVID-19 status, age in years and sex were almost always included in the sample metadata. HLA class I and class II types, where available, came from metadata supplied by the sample provider rather than from assay-based typing. Findings and caveats that apply to the study as a whole: The quantity of clinical and demographic metadata differed by source and by participant and was supplied without curation.

TCRbeta CDR3 regions were amplified from genomic DNA using the immunoSEQ Assay, a bias-controlled multiplex PCR. The authors' pipeline ran thus. The number of nucleated cells in each sample was estimated from the amplification of reference gene primers within the assay. Sequence reads were collapsed and filtered to measure the absolute abundance of every unique TCRbeta CDR3 rearrangement. For each sample, productive Simpson clonality was calculated as the square root of Simpson's diversity index over productive rearrangements. TCRdb carries this immuneACCESS record with in-frame sequences only. Its versions omit some clonotypes, under half of them owing to an unresolved V gene in the studies checked, with the rest unexplained. V and J calls and clone size come straight from that table; D and trimming were deduced from the DNA. This sample has 150,000 to 200,000 clones in its table, and more than 65% of those were observed once. The ten largest clones take up 11% of the sample.

The rearranged chain carries TRBV28 and TRBJ2-2; 8 central bases correspond to TRBD2. Sequencing used PBMCs or T cells enriched from blood (not recorded which). The TCR sequence derives from a man between 50 and 59 years old who had recovered from COVID-19. The CDR3 protein sequence reads: CASSTPGLESTGELFF. DNA sequence: TGTGCCAGCAGTACCCCGGGACTAGAAAGTACCGGGGAGCTGTTTTTT.